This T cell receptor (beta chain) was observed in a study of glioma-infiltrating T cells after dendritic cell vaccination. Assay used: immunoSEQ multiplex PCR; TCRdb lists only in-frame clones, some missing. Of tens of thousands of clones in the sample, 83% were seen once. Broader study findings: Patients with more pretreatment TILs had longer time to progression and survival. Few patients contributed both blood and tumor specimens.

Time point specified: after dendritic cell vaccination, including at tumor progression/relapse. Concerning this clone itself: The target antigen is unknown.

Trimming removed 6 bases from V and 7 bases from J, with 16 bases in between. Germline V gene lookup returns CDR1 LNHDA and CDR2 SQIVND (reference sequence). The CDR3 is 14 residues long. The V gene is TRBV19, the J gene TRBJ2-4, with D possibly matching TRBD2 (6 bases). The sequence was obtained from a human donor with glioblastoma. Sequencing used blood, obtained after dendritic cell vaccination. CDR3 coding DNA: TGTGCCAGTAGCACTAGCTCACAAGGGAACATTCAGTACTTC. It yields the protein CASSTSSQGNIQYF.